The sequence of this T cell receptor (beta chain) was determined in a study of T cells in Graves' hyperthyroidism and ophthalmopathy. Regions amplified from RNA transcripts were the TCR beta CDR3 regions. Carried out on the TCR CDR3, a first-round RT-PCR used the HTBI primer set. MiXCR was run by TCRdb on the multiplex PCR reads, yielding one entry per CDR3 protein. The sample consists of some 600,000 distinct CDR3 sequences, around 14% of them appearing once. J lost 5 bases, V lost 3 bases, and 13 bases had no gene match. Germline lookup yields CDR1 SGDLS and CDR2 YYNGEE. The CDR3 consists of 16 residues. Study-level results: A model using 13 V-J features told ophthalmopathy apart from stable hyperthyroidism. Ophthalmopathy prediction by the model preceded onset by a median roughly 6.3 months.

Worth noting for this clonotype: Its specificity is unknown.

The rearrangement links TRBV9 to TRBJ1-2; 7 bases agree with TRBD1. This TCR was sampled from a woman aged 25-40 years with Graves' hyperthyroidism that later progressed to Graves' ophthalmopathy. The sequenced sample consisted of blood. The CDR3 sequence is CASSERPRDSPYGYTF. As DNA, the CDR3 is TGTGCCAGCAGCGAGCGGCCCCGGGACAGCCCGTATGGCTACACCTTC.